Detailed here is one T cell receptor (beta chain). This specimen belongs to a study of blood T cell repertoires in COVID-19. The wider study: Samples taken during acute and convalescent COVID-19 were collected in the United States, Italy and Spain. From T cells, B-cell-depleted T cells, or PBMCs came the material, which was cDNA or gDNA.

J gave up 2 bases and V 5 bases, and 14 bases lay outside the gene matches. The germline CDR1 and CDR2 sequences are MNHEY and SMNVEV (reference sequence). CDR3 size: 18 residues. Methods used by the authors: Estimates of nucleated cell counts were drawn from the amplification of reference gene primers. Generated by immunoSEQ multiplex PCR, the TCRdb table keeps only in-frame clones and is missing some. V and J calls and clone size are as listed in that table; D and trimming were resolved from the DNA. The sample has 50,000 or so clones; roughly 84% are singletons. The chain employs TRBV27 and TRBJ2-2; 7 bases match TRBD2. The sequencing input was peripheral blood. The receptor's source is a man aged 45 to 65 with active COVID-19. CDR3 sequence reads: CASSSSSGRSVNTGELFF. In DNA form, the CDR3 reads TGTGCCAGCAGTAGTAGTAGCGGGCGATCGGTTAACACCGGGGAGCTGTTTTTT.